This T cell receptor (beta chain) was documented in a study of breast tumors, draining lymph nodes, adjacent tissues. The study, taken as a whole, reports: That most tumor T cells come from lymph nodes remained unproven.

As for this clonotype: The target antigen is unknown.

The CDR3 consists of 18 residues. V was trimmed by 0 bases and J by 1 base, leaving 18 bases between them. From germline, CDR1 is ENHRY and CDR2 SYGVKD. The lymph nodes were axillary draining lymph nodes from breast cancer patients. TCRdb reprocessed the multiplex PCR reads with MiXCR, giving one entry per CDR3 protein. The sample yields 290,000 or so distinct CDR3 sequences, around 31% seen once. Sequencing was done on a sample of axillary lymph node tissue. This receptor was identified in a female donor with breast cancer. Some clones in this sample may be carry-over from other donors' samples. The rearrangement links TRBV10-3 to TRBJ2-5, with D maybe TRBD2 (5 bases). The CDR3 nucleotides read TGTGCCATCAGTGAGTCAGGCAGCGGCGACCTCCTCCAAGAGACCCAGTACTTC. It yields the protein CAISESGSGDLLQETQYF.